This T cell receptor (beta chain) was profiled in a study of cytomegalovirus exposure and HLA in healthy donors. A word on this clone: The antigen is not known.

Notes on the study in general: V- and J-gene trimming of TCR beta was linked (in a later analysis) to a missense DCLRE1C variant. Some V segments (TRBV6-2 and TRBV6-3 among them) were excluded as indistinguishable.

The junction had 15 bases not matched to a gene; V was cut back by 6 bases and J by 7 bases. The CDR3 runs to 16 residues. Looked up from germline, CDR1 is MNHEY and CDR2 is SMNVEV (reference sequence). PCR was performed using 60 Vbeta and 13 Jbeta primers. Profiling relied on immunoSEQ multiplex PCR, and the TCRdb table lists in-frame clones only, not all of them. The sample carries about 140,000 clones, around 75% recorded once. Sequencing was performed on PBMCs. This sequence was found in a woman aged 25 to 45 in good health and CMV-seronegative. V usage is TRBV27 and J usage is TRBJ2-7; the match to TRBD2 covers 10 bases. The CDR3 sequence: CASSHLAGDLGGEQYF. CDR3 nucleotide sequence: TGTGCCAGCAGCCATCTAGCGGGGGACCTGGGGGGGGAGCAGTACTTC.